This is a list of T cell receptor beta chains from one sample in a study of OX40 agonist ivuxolimab in advanced cancers. The data were produced by immunoSEQ multiplex PCR, yet TCRdb's version contains in-frame clones alone and is incomplete. This table holds 55,000 to 65,000 clones, around 82% found once. Sequencing was performed on CD4+ or CD8+ T cells sorted from blood, taken in a trial of the OX40 agonist ivuxolimab. The receptors were gathered from an adult with an advanced solid tumor such as melanoma, head and neck, liver or kidney cancer. The CDR3 runs from the conserved cysteine through the conserved F or W. Fields, in order: CDR3 length, D gene, J gene, clone size, V gene, CDR3 DNA, CDR3 protein. D genes are given only for firm matches. The size of a clone is reported for some rows only, either as once, few or many, or as a class for expanded clones.

cdr3_length: 14
d_call: .
j_call: TRBJ1-4
clone_size: .
v_call: TRBV2
cdr3_nt: TGTGCCAGCAGGGATCTCAGGTCTAATGAAAAACTGTTTTTT
cdr3_aa: CASRDLRSNEKLFF

cdr3_length: 15
d_call: .
j_call: TRBJ1-2
clone_size: .
v_call: TRBV19
cdr3_nt: TGTGCCAGTAGTATAGCCAGGCTTTTTAACTATGGCTACACCTTC
cdr3_aa: CASSIARLFNYGYTF

cdr3_length: 13
d_call: .
j_call: TRBJ2-7
clone_size: .
v_call: TRBV6-5
cdr3_nt: TGTGCCAGCAGTTCCCCGGGGTCCGGGGAGCAGTACTTC
cdr3_aa: CASSSPGSGEQYF

cdr3_length: 16
d_call: TRBD2
j_call: TRBJ2-1
clone_size: once
v_call: TRBV7-2
cdr3_nt: TGTGCCAGCAGCTTAGGTACTAGCGGGAGTATCAATGAGCAGTTCTTC
cdr3_aa: CASSLGTSGSINEQFF

cdr3_length: 14
d_call: .
j_call: TRBJ2-5
clone_size: .
v_call: TRBV19
cdr3_nt: TGTGCCAGTAGTATTCAGGGCCACCAAGAGACCCAGTACTTC
cdr3_aa: CASSIQGHQETQYF

cdr3_length: 14
d_call: .
j_call: TRBJ2-3
clone_size: .
v_call: TRBV5-1
cdr3_nt: TGCGCCAGCAGCTTGCAGGTAGCGGAGGATACGCAGTATTTT
cdr3_aa: CASSLQVAEDTQYF

cdr3_length: 12
d_call: .
j_call: TRBJ2-1
clone_size: .
v_call: TRBV7-2
cdr3_nt: TGTGCCAGCAGCTTAGACCGACGTGAGCAGTTCTTC
cdr3_aa: CASSLDRREQFF

cdr3_length: 15
d_call: TRBD1
j_call: TRBJ1-2
clone_size: .
v_call: TRBV5-6
cdr3_nt: TGTGCCAGCAGCCAAGTAGGGACAGGGGTTTATGGCTACACCTTC
cdr3_aa: CASSQVGTGVYGYTF

cdr3_length: 14
d_call: .
j_call: TRBJ2-7
clone_size: .
v_call: TRBV19
cdr3_nt: TGTGCCAGTAGTACCACCACAGGAGTAGCCGAGCAGTACTTC
cdr3_aa: CASSTTTGVAEQYF

cdr3_length: 11
d_call: .
j_call: TRBJ2-5
clone_size: .
v_call: TRBV2
cdr3_nt: TGTGCCAGCAGTTATAGGGAGACCCAGTACTTC
cdr3_aa: CASSYRETQYF

cdr3_length: 16
d_call: TRBD1
j_call: TRBJ1-2
clone_size: .
v_call: TRBV6-1
cdr3_nt: TGTGCCAGCAGTGCTCCGACAGGGCGGTCTAACTATGGCTACACCTTC
cdr3_aa: CASSAPTGRSNYGYTF

cdr3_length: 16
d_call: TRBD2
j_call: TRBJ2-7
clone_size: once
v_call: TRBV7-7
cdr3_nt: TGTGCCAGCAGCTCACGGGGGGGATCACGAGCCTACGAGCAGTACTTC
cdr3_aa: CASSSRGGSRAYEQYF

cdr3_length: 15
d_call: TRBD2
j_call: TRBJ2-1
clone_size: once
v_call: TRBV7-9
cdr3_nt: TGTGCCAGCAGCTTGGGGGGAGGGTCCTACAATGAGCAGTTCTTC
cdr3_aa: CASSLGGGSYNEQFF

cdr3_length: 17
d_call: TRBD2
j_call: TRBJ2-7
clone_size: .
v_call: TRBV7-8
cdr3_nt: TGTGCCAGCAGCTTAGTGTCACCGGGACTAGCGGGAGAACGGCAGTACTTC
cdr3_aa: CASSLVSPGLAGERQYF

cdr3_length: 17
d_call: TRBD1
j_call: TRBJ1-2
clone_size: .
v_call: TRBV10-3
cdr3_nt: TGTGCCATCAAAGCCGGACAGGGGCTTACGCTTTTGGATGGCTACACCTTC
cdr3_aa: CAIKAGQGLTLLDGYTF

cdr3_length: 15
d_call: TRBD1
j_call: TRBJ1-1
clone_size: .
v_call: TRBV25-1
cdr3_nt: TGTGCCAGCAGGACAGGGGGCGGAGGGAACACTGAAGCTTTCTTT
cdr3_aa: CASRTGGGGNTEAFF

cdr3_length: 15
d_call: TRBD1
j_call: TRBJ1-1
clone_size: .
v_call: TRBV5-5
cdr3_nt: TGTGCCAGCAGCCGGGGACAGGGGGCGAACACTGAAGCTTTCTTT
cdr3_aa: CASSRGQGANTEAFF

cdr3_length: 15
d_call: .
j_call: TRBJ2-3
clone_size: .
v_call: TRBV6-6
cdr3_nt: TGTGCCAGCAGTTACTCAAGCGGTAGCACAGATACGCAGTATTTT
cdr3_aa: CASSYSSGSTDTQYF

cdr3_length: 13
d_call: .
j_call: TRBJ2-7
clone_size: .
v_call: TRBV18
cdr3_nt: TGTGCCAGCTCACCTTCAGTAACCTACGAGCAGTACTTC
cdr3_aa: CASSPSVTYEQYF

cdr3_length: 15
d_call: .
j_call: TRBJ2-2
clone_size: .
v_call: TRBV6-1
cdr3_nt: TGTGCCAGCAGTGAATACGGGCTGAACACCGGGGAGCTGTTTTTT
cdr3_aa: CASSEYGLNTGELFF

cdr3_length: 13
d_call: .
j_call: TRBJ2-7
clone_size: .
v_call: TRBV28
cdr3_nt: TGTGCCAGCAGCCTGGACAAAGCCCCCGAGCAGTACTTC
cdr3_aa: CASSLDKAPEQYF

cdr3_length: 13
d_call: .
j_call: TRBJ2-5
clone_size: .
v_call: TRBV6-6
cdr3_nt: TGTGCCAGCAGGGAGGGGACCCGAGAGACCCAGTACTTC
cdr3_aa: CASREGTRETQYF

cdr3_length: 12
d_call: .
j_call: TRBJ1-5
clone_size: .
v_call: TRBV5-8
cdr3_nt: TGTGCCAGCAGCTTGATCAACCAGCCCCAGCATTTT
cdr3_aa: CASSLINQPQHF

cdr3_length: 13
d_call: .
j_call: TRBJ2-7
clone_size: .
v_call: TRBV19
cdr3_nt: TGTGCCAGTAGTATGGCTATTCGATACGAGCAGTACTTC
cdr3_aa: CASSMAIRYEQYF

cdr3_length: 13
d_call: .
j_call: TRBJ2-3
clone_size: .
v_call: TRBV2
cdr3_nt: TGTGCCAGCGCGACACTAAGCACAGATACGCAGTATTTT
cdr3_aa: CASATLSTDTQYF

cdr3_length: 14
d_call: .
j_call: TRBJ1-2
clone_size: .
v_call: TRBV28
cdr3_nt: TGTGCCAGCAGAGAGGGGGTCGTTGACTATGGCTACACCTTC
cdr3_aa: CASREGVVDYGYTF

cdr3_length: 14
d_call: .
j_call: TRBJ1-1
clone_size: .
v_call: TRBV5-1
cdr3_nt: TGCGCCAGCAGCTTGGCTGTGGAGAACACTGAAGCTTTCTTT
cdr3_aa: CASSLAVENTEAFF

cdr3_length: 14
d_call: .
j_call: TRBJ1-4
clone_size: .
v_call: TRBV5-1
cdr3_nt: TGCGCCAGCAGCTTGGGGGAGAGGGGTGAAAAACTGTTTTTT
cdr3_aa: CASSLGERGEKLFF

cdr3_length: 15
d_call: .
j_call: TRBJ1-4
clone_size: once
v_call: TRBV28
cdr3_nt: TGTGCCAGCAGTTTAAGTGCAGGGTTTGGTGAAAAACTGTTTTTT
cdr3_aa: CASSLSAGFGEKLFF

cdr3_length: 15
d_call: .
j_call: TRBJ2-2
clone_size: .
v_call: TRBV7-3
cdr3_nt: TGTGCCAGCAGCGACCAGGGGGGGAACACCGGGGAGCTGTTTTTT
cdr3_aa: CASSDQGGNTGELFF

cdr3_length: 13
d_call: TRBD2
j_call: TRBJ2-7
clone_size: .
v_call: TRBV2
cdr3_nt: TGTGCCAGCAGTGCACTAGCGGGAGGCGAGCAGTACTTC
cdr3_aa: CASSALAGGEQYF

cdr3_length: 14
d_call: .
j_call: TRBJ2-3
clone_size: .
v_call: TRBV28
cdr3_nt: TGTGCCAGCAGTTTAGGGGGTAGCACAGATACGCAGTATTTT
cdr3_aa: CASSLGGSTDTQYF

cdr3_length: 15
d_call: TRBD1
j_call: TRBJ1-5
clone_size: .
v_call: TRBV6-1
cdr3_nt: TGTGCCAGCAGGGCGCGGACAGGGGCTGGTCAGCCCCAGCATTTT
cdr3_aa: CASRARTGAGQPQHF

cdr3_length: 17
d_call: .
j_call: TRBJ1-5
clone_size: .
v_call: TRBV27
cdr3_nt: TGTGCCAGCAGTGACCGAGCTCTAGGACAGATAGATCAGCCCCAGCATTTT
cdr3_aa: CASSDRALGQIDQPQHF

cdr3_length: 16
d_call: .
j_call: TRBJ1-6
clone_size: once
v_call: TRBV7-2
cdr3_nt: TGTGCCAGCAGCTTACAAGCAGGCCGATATAATTCACCCCTCCACTTT
cdr3_aa: CASSLQAGRYNSPLHF

cdr3_length: 13
d_call: .
j_call: TRBJ2-5
clone_size: .
v_call: TRBV28
cdr3_nt: TGTGCCAGCAGTTTCATACGGCAAGAGACCCAGTACTTC
cdr3_aa: CASSFIRQETQYF

cdr3_length: 16
d_call: .
j_call: TRBJ2-7
clone_size: .
v_call: TRBV15
cdr3_nt: TGTGCCACCAGCCTAAACGCCGGGGGCTTCACCTACGAGCAGTACTTC
cdr3_aa: CATSLNAGGFTYEQYF

cdr3_length: 19
d_call: TRBD2
j_call: TRBJ2-3
clone_size: once
v_call: TRBV4-3
cdr3_nt: TGCGCCAGCAGCCAAGGGACTAGCGGGAGGGCCCCGAGCACAGATACGCAGTATTTT
cdr3_aa: CASSQGTSGRAPSTDTQYF

cdr3_length: 15
d_call: TRBD2
j_call: TRBJ2-2
clone_size: once
v_call: TRBV4-3
cdr3_nt: TGCGCCAGCAGCCAAGAGACTAGCGGGAATAGAGAGCTGTTTTTT
cdr3_aa: CASSQETSGNRELFF

cdr3_length: 14
d_call: .
j_call: TRBJ2-3
clone_size: .
v_call: TRBV5-1
cdr3_nt: TGCGCCAGCAGCTTGGCCGCTAGCACAGATACGCAGTATTTT
cdr3_aa: CASSLAASTDTQYF